A selection of T cell receptor beta chains follows, all from one sample in a study of breast tumors, draining lymph nodes, adjacent tissues. TCRdb analysed the multiplex PCR reads with MiXCR anew, one entry per CDR3 protein. The table records some 250,000 distinct CDR3 sequences, less than 40% of them present only once. The sample taken for sequencing was axillary lymph node tissue. Source of these receptors: a female donor with breast cancer. Some clones in this sample may be carry-over from other donors' samples. The CDR3 runs from the conserved cysteine through the conserved F or W. A D gene is named only where the DNA matches it firmly. Not all rows give a size; the values are once, few, many and, for expanded clones, a class.

NA	TRBV7-2	TRBJ1-3	TRBD1	CASSRGQGFRNTIYF	TGTGCCAGCAGCCGCGGACAGGGGTTTAGAAACACCATATATTTT
many	TRBV11-2	TRBJ2-7	NA	CASSFRDKVLEQYF	TGTGCCAGCAGCTTCCGGGACAAAGTGCTCGAGCAGTACTTC
few	TRBV6-1	TRBJ1-2	NA	CASSATVYGYTF	TGTGCCAGCAGTGCAACAGTCTATGGCTACACCTTC
many	TRBV9	TRBJ2-3	TRBD2	CASSTAPRLAGVTDTQYF	TGTGCCAGCAGCACCGCACCAAGACTAGCGGGAGTTACAGATACGCAGTATTTT
many	TRBV7-2	TRBJ2-3	NA	CASSSIVRDTQYF	TGTGCCAGCAGCTCTATCGTCCGAGATACGCAGTATTTT
NA	TRBV12-3/TRBV12-4	TRBJ2-6	NA	CAGSSTKHLGANVLTF	TGTGCCGGCAGTTCAACGAAGCACCTTGGGGCCAACGTCCTGACTTTC
many	TRBV5-1	TRBJ2-3	NA	CASSPGGSTDTQYF	TGCGCCAGCAGTCCTGGGGGGTCCACAGATACGCAGTATTTT
NA	TRBV27	TRBJ2-3	NA	CASGRRVSSTDTQYF	TGTGCCAGCGGGCGTCGGGTTTCTAGCACAGATACGCAGTATTTT
many	TRBV20-1	TRBJ2-3	NA	CSARGFRTESSSTDTQYF	TGCAGTGCTAGAGGGTTTCGGACAGAATCATCGAGCACAGATACGCAGTATTTT
once	TRBV14	TRBJ2-7	NA	CASSPLGLGSSYEQYF	TGTGCCAGCAGCCCCCTTGGTTTGGGGAGCTCCTACGAGCAGTACTTC
once	TRBV2	TRBJ1-6	NA	CASSERGRGNSPLHF	TGTGCCAGCAGTGAAAGGGGAAGGGGGAATTCACCCCTCCACTTT
many	TRBV7-8	TRBJ2-1	TRBD2	CASSFGTSGRRAYNEQFF	TGTGCCAGCAGCTTCGGGACTAGCGGGAGAAGGGCCTACAATGAGCAGTTCTTC
NA	TRBV3-1	TRBJ2-2	NA	CASSQVRGTGELFF	TGTGCCAGCAGCCAAGTTCGGGGGACCGGGGAGCTGTTTTTT
few	TRBV11-3	TRBJ2-1	TRBD2	CASSPGTSNEQFF	TGTGCCAGCAGCCCCGGGACTAGCAATGAGCAGTTCTTC
few	TRBV9	TRBJ2-7	NA	CASSAAWDTTYEPYF	TGTGCCAGCAGCGCCGCTTGGGACACCACCTACGAGCCGTACTTC
many	TRBV20-1	TRBJ2-3	TRBD2	CSAPPLGAGGTDTQYF	TGCAGTGCGCCCCCTTTAGGGGCGGGAGGAACAGATACGCAGTATTTT
many	TRBV24-1	TRBJ1-5	NA	CATSDYRDLQPQHF	TGTGCCACCAGTGATTACAGGGATCTTCAGCCCCAGCATTTT
many	TRBV7-9	TRBJ2-5	TRBD2	CASSRSGRSGQETQYF	TGTGCCAGCAGCCGTAGCGGGAGAAGTGGGCAAGAGACCCAGTACTTC
few	TRBV27	TRBJ2-7	TRBD1	CASSFRDRADEQYF	TGTGCCAGCAGTTTCCGGGACAGGGCTGACGAGCAGTACTTC
NA	TRBV5-5	TRBJ1-5	NA	CASSLVSGGTQPQHF	TGTGCCAGCAGCTTGGTTTCGGGGGGAACTCAGCCCCAGCATTTT
NA	TRBV7-9	TRBJ2-5	NA	CASRIVKETQYF	TGTGCCAGCAGAATAGTCAAGGAGACCCAGTACTTC
many	TRBV24-1	TRBJ2-7	NA	CATSMTGSDYEQYF	TGTGCCACCAGTATGACAGGAAGCGACTACGAGCAGTACTTC
many	TRBV14	TRBJ2-7	NA	CASSQEAGLSYEQYF	TGTGCCAGCAGCCAAGAGGCAGGCCTCTCCTACGAGCAGTACTTC
many	TRBV6-6	TRBJ1-6	NA	CASSHVSGSPLHF	TGTGCCAGCAGTCACGTATCGGGATCACCCCTCCACTTT
many	TRBV9	TRBJ2-2	NA	CASSVAPGTNTGELFF	TGTGCCAGCAGCGTAGCGCCCGGGACTAACACCGGGGAGCTGTTTTTT
many	TRBV12-3/TRBV12-4	TRBJ1-4	TRBD1	CASRVRGLANEKLFF	TGTGCCAGCAGGGTCAGGGGGCTGGCTAATGAAAAACTGTTTTTT
NA	TRBV2	TRBJ2-3	TRBD1	CASSEFTGGSDTQYF	TGTGCCAGCAGTGAATTTACAGGGGGCTCGGATACGCAGTATTTT
NA	TRBV2	TRBJ2-5	TRBD1	CASSEGQGGETQYF	TGTGCCAGCAGTGAGGGACAGGGCGGGGAGACCCAGTACTTC
few	TRBV27	TRBJ2-1	NA	CASSPTDWNNEQFF	TGTGCCAGCAGTCCGACGGACTGGAACAATGAGCAGTTCTTC
many	TRBV7-2	TRBJ1-2	NA	CASSSRTGKNGYTF	TGTGCCAGCAGCTCACGAACAGGGAAGAACGGCTACACCTTC
few	TRBV10-1	TRBJ1-4	TRBD1	CASGGTGRNEKLFF	TGCGCCAGCGGGGGGACAGGCCGTAATGAAAAACTGTTTTTT
many	TRBV19	TRBJ2-6	TRBD1	CASGDSVSNVLTF	TGTGCCAGCGGGGACAGCGTCTCCAACGTCCTGACTTTC
many	TRBV7-2	TRBJ1-2	NA	CASSLAPGGYGYTF	TGTGCCAGCAGCTTAGCCCCAGGAGGCTATGGCTACACCTTC
many	TRBV20-1	TRBJ1-6	NA	CSAQNRVSPLHF	TGCAGTGCCCAAAACAGGGTTTCACCCCTCCACTTT
NA	TRBV6-6	TRBJ2-3	NA	CASSYGGVPSTDTQYF	TGTGCCAGCAGTTACGGGGGAGTCCCTAGCACAGATACGCAGTATTTT
many	TRBV7-3	TRBJ2-3	NA	CASSLTPADTQYF	TGTGCCAGCAGCTTAACTCCGGCAGATACGCAGTATTTT
NA	TRBV20-1	TRBJ2-7	TRBD2	CSASQLAGGPFYEQYF	TGCAGTGCTAGTCAACTAGCGGGAGGTCCGTTTTACGAGCAGTACTTC
many	TRBV12-3/TRBV12-4	TRBJ1-2	TRBD1	CASSFSNLGQGGNGYTF	TGTGCCAGCAGTTTCTCGAATTTAGGACAGGGGGGAAATGGCTACACCTTC
many	TRBV19	TRBJ1-2	NA	CASSIEGTYGYTF	TGTGCCAGTAGTATAGAGGGGACTTATGGCTACACCTTC
many	TRBV7-9	TRBJ2-5	NA	CASSSDPGRGKTQYF	TGTGCCAGCAGCTCCGACCCGGGCCGGGGGAAGACCCAGTACTTC
NA	TRBV24-1	TRBJ2-3	NA	CATLIPDTQYF	TGTGCCACACTCATCCCAGATACGCAGTATTTT
few	TRBV6-5	TRBJ2-2	NA	CASSHSKQSTGELFF	TGTGCCAGCAGTCACTCGAAACAGAGCACCGGGGAGCTGTTTTTT
NA	TRBV12-3/TRBV12-4	TRBJ2-2	TRBD1	CASRPRDRDYGYTGELFF	TGTGCCAGCAGGCCCCGGGACAGGGACTATGGCTACACCGGGGAGCTGTTTTTT
NA	TRBV12-3/TRBV12-4	TRBJ2-7	NA	CASSHRDSISYEQYF	TGTGCCAGCAGTCACCGGGATTCCATCTCCTACGAGCAGTACTTC
many	TRBV4-3	TRBJ1-3	NA	CASSQVLGVRGNTIYF	TGCGCCAGCAGCCAAGTGTTGGGGGTCAGGGGAAACACCATATATTTT
many	TRBV10-3	TRBJ2-2	TRBD2	CAISAGEGRSGELFF	TGTGCCATCAGTGCCGGGGAGGGGAGGAGCGGGGAGCTGTTTTTT
few	TRBV6-6	TRBJ1-1	NA	CASSYGDTEAFF	TGTGCCAGCAGTTACGGGGACACTGAAGCTTTCTTT
many	TRBV12-3/TRBV12-4	TRBJ1-6	NA	CASSLQGIGNSPLHF	TGTGCCAGCAGTTTACAGGGAATTGGGAATTCACCCCTCCACTTT
NA	TRBV6-1	TRBJ2-7	NA	CASSPGGGFSYEQYF	TGTGCCAGCAGTCCGGGAGGGGGCTTCTCGTACGAGCAGTACTTC
few	TRBV20-1	TRBJ2-5	NA	CSVSGPQETQYF	TGCAGTGTCTCCGGTCCGCAAGAGACCCAGTACTTC
few	TRBV7-2	TRBJ1-1	TRBD1	CASSPPTGGTEAFF	TGTGCCAGCAGCCCCCCGACAGGGGGCACTGAAGCTTTCTTT
NA	TRBV19	TRBJ1-2	NA	CASSPALGGGYTF	TGTGCCAGTAGTCCCGCCCTGGGGGGTGGCTACACCTTC